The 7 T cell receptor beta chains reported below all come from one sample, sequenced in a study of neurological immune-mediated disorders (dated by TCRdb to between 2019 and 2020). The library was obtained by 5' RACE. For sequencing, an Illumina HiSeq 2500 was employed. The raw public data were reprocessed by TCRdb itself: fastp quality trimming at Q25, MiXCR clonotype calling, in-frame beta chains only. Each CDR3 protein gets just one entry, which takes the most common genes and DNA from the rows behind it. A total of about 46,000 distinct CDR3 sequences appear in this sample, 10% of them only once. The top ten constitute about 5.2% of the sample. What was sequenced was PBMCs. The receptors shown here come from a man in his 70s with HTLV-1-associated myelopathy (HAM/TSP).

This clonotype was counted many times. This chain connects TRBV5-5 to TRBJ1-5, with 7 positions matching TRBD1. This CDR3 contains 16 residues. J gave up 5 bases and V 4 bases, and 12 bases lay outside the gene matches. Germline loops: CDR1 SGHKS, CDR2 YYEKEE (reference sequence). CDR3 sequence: CASSLRQGTGYQPQHF. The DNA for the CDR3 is TGTGCCAGCAGCCTACGACAGGGAACCGGCTATCAGCCCCAGCATTTT.

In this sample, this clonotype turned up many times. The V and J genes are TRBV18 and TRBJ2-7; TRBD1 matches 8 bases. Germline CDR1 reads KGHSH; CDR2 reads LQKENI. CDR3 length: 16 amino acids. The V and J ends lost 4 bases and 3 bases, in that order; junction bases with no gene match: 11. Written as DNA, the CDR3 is TGTGCCAGCTCACTCCGCAGACAGGGGATAAACTACGAGCAGTACTTC. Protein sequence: CASSLRRQGINYEQYF. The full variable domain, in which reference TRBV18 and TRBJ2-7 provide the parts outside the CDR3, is NAGVMQNPRHLVRRRGQEARLRCSPMKGHSHVYWYRQLPEEGLKFMVYLQKENIIDESGMPKERFSAEFPKEGPSILRIQQVVRGDSAAYFCASSLRRQGINYEQYFGPGTRLTVT.

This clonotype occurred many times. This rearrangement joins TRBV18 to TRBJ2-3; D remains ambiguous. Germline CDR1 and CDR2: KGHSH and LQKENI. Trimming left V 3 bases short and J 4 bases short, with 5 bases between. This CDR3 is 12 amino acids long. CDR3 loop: CASSPRSDTQYF. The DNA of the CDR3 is TGTGCCAGCTCACCCCGGTCAGATACGCAGTATTTT.

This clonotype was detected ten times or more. This CDR3 is CSARDPGTRGYEQYF. CDR3 nucleotide sequence: TGCAGTGCTAGAGACCCCGGGACTAGAGGGTACGAGCAGTACTTC. V and J are TRBV20-1 and TRBJ2-7; 8 positions agree with TRBD2. V lost 0 bases and J lost 4; bases outside the gene matches: 8. This CDR3 is 15 amino acids long. Germline CDR1 reads DFQATT; CDR2 reads SNEGSKA (reference sequence).

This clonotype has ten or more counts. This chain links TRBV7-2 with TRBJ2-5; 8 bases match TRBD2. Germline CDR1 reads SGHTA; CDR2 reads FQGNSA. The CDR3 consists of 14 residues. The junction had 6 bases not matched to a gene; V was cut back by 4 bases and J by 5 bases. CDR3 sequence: CASSSSGPQETQYF. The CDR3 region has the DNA TGTGCCAGCAGCTCTAGCGGGCCGCAGGAGACCCAGTACTTC.

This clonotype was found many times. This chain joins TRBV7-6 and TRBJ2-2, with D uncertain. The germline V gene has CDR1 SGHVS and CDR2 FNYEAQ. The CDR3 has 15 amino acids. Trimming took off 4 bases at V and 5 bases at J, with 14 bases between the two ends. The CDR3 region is CASSSSSTGTGELFF. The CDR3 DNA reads TGTGCCAGCAGCTCAAGTTCCACTGGAACCGGGGAGCTGTTTTTT.

The CDR3 region is CASSLKQQRFF. In nucleotides, the CDR3 is TGTGCCAGCAGCTTAAAACAGCAGCGGTTCTTT. The chain has TRBV7-2 and TRBJ1-1; the D is unclear. Germline V CDR1 and CDR2: SGHTA, FQGNSA. The CDR3 sequence is 11 residues long. Trimming took 2 bases from V and 14 from J, leaving 12 bases between them.